This TCR beta chain was profiled in a study of blood T cell repertoires in COVID-19. Study-level information: Collection of acute and convalescent COVID-19 samples took place in the United States, Italy and Spain. Sample material is recorded as cDNA or gDNA derived from T cells, B-cell-depleted T cells, or PBMCs.

With 4 bases removed from V and 7 bases from J, the gap between germline ends came to 8 bases. The CDR3 extends over 11 amino acids. Germline lookup yields CDR1 MNHEY and CDR2 SVGEGT. Authors' data handling: It was from reference gene primer amplification that nucleated cell counts were estimated. TCRdb keeps only in-frame clones here, not all; method: immunoSEQ multiplex PCR. V and J calls and clone size are those listed in that table; D and trimming were worked out from the DNA. The sample has about 75,000 clones, roughly 84% seen once. The TCR comes from a woman aged 50 to 60 with acute or convalescent COVID-19. The V and J genes are TRBV6-2 or TRBV6-3 and TRBJ2-7; D remains unclear. Sequencing was performed on peripheral blood. The CDR3 nucleotides are TGTGCCAGCAGTTTTTCTCGGGAGCAGTACTTC. This encodes CASSFSREQYF.